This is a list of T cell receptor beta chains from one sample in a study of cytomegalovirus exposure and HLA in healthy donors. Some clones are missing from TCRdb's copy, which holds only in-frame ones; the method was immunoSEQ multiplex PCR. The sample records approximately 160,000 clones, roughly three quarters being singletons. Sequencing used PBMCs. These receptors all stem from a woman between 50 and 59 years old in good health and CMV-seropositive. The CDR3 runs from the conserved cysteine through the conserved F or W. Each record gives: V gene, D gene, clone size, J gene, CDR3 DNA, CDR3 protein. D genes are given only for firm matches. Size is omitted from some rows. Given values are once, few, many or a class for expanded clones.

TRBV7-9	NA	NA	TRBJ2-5	TGTGCCAGCAGCTTAGTCAGCGGCCTAGAGACCCAGTACTTC	CASSLVSGLETQYF
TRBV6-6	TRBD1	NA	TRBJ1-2	TGTGCCAGCAGCGGTAGGACAGGGGATGGCTACACCTTC	CASSGRTGDGYTF
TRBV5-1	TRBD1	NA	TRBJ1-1	TGCGCCAGCAGCCCCGACAGGGGAATAACTGAAGCTTTCTTT	CASSPDRGITEAFF
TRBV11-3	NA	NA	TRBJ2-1	TGTGCCAGCAGCCCATCCGGGGGTAATGAGCAGTTCTTC	CASSPSGGNEQFF
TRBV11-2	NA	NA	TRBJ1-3	TGTGCCAGCAGTCCCGACAGAAGCTCTGGAAACACCATATATTTT	CASSPDRSSGNTIYF
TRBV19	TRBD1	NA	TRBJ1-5	TGTGCCAGTAGTACAGGACAGGGGGATCAGCCCCAGCATTTT	CASSTGQGDQPQHF
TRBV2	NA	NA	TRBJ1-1	TGTGCCAGCAGTGAAGCCGCAGGAAAAACTGAAGCTTTCTTT	CASSEAAGKTEAFF
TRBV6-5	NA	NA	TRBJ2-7	TGTGCCAGCAGTTATACAGCCTCCTACGAGCAGTACTTC	CASSYTASYEQYF
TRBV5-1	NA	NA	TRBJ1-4	TGCGCCAGCAGCTTCGCAGGGGCTAAAGAAAAACTGTTTTTT	CASSFAGAKEKLFF
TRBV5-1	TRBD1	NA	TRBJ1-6	TGCGCCAGCAGCCGGGGACAGGGGGCAAGTTCACCCCTCCACTTT	CASSRGQGASSPLHF
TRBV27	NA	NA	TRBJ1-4	TGTGCCAGCGCGAGGGCTGCAACTAATGAAAAACTGTTTTTT	CASARAATNEKLFF
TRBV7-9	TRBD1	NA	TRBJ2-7	TGTGCCAGCAGCCGTCGACAGGGCGAGCAGTACTTC	CASSRRQGEQYF
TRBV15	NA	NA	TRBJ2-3	TGTGCCACCAGCGCCGGGAATGTTGATAAGGGAGATACGCAGTATTTT	CATSAGNVDKGDTQYF
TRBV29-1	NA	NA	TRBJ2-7	TGCAGCGTTGTGGTTTCCTACGAGCAGTACTTC	CSVVVSYEQYF
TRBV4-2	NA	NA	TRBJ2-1	TGTGCCAGCAGCCTCAGAGGAGGAGATTACAATGAGCAGTTCTTC	CASSLRGGDYNEQFF
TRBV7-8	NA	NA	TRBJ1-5	TGTGCCAGCAGTCGTACAGGGCTGAGCAATCAGCCCCAGCATTTT	CASSRTGLSNQPQHF
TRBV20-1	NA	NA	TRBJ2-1	TGCAGTGCTGAAAGCTTCCCCCTTCAGTTCTTC	CSAESFPLQFF
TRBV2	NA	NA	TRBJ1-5	TGTGCCAGCAGTGAGGGGAGTGAGGGCAATCAGCCCCAGCATTTT	CASSEGSEGNQPQHF
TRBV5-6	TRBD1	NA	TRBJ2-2	TGTGCCAGCAGCTATGGGACAGGGACCGGGGAGCTGGTTTTT	CASSYGTGTGELVF
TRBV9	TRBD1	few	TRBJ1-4	TGTGCCAGCAGCGTAGGGACAGGGGACGAAAAACTGTTTTTT	CASSVGTGDEKLFF
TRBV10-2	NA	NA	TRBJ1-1	TGCGCCAGCAGTGAGGCTAGGGAGCGGGCTTTCTTT	CASSEARERAFF
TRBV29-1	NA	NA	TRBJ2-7	TGCAGCGTCAAACAGGCGTACGAGCAGTACTTC	CSVKQAYEQYF
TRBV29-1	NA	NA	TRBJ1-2	TGCAGCGTTTGGTCAGTTAACTATGGCTACACCTTC	CSVWSVNYGYTF
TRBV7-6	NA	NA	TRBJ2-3	TGTGCCAGCAGCATTGGACTTCGCACAGATACGCAGTATTTT	CASSIGLRTDTQYF
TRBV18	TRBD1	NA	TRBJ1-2	TGTGCCAGCTCACCAAGAAACAGGGGAAACTATGGCTACACCTTC	CASSPRNRGNYGYTF
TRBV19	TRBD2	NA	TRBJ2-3	TGTGCCAGTAGAGAGCGGGGGGGCCGAGCAGATACGCAGTATTTT	CASRERGGRADTQYF
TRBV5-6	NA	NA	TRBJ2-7	TGTGCCAGCAGCTTGGGGACATTTATCTCCTACGAGCAGTACTTC	CASSLGTFISYEQYF
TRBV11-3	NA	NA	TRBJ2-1	TGTGCCAGCAGCCTCCGGAGAGACAATGAGCAGTTCTTC	CASSLRRDNEQFF
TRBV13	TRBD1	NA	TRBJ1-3	TGTGCCAGCAGACAGTTCAGGGGGAACACCATATATTTT	CASRQFRGNTIYF
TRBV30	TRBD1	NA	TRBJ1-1	TGTGCCTGGGAAACCCCGCCCAGGTACGGAGGGGGCGCGGACAAAGACACTGAAGCTTTCTTT	CAWETPPRYGGGADKDTEAFF
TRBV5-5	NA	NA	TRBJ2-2	TGTGCCAGCAGCTCAGTCGGGGGAGTGAACACCGGGGAGCTGTTTTTT	CASSSVGGVNTGELFF
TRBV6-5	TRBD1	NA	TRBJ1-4	TGTGCCAGCAGTTCCCGGGACAGGGGTGAAAAACTGTTTTTT	CASSSRDRGEKLFF
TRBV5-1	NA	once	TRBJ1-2	TGCGCCAGCACCGAGCTTACGGGGGATGGCTACACCTTC	CASTELTGDGYTF